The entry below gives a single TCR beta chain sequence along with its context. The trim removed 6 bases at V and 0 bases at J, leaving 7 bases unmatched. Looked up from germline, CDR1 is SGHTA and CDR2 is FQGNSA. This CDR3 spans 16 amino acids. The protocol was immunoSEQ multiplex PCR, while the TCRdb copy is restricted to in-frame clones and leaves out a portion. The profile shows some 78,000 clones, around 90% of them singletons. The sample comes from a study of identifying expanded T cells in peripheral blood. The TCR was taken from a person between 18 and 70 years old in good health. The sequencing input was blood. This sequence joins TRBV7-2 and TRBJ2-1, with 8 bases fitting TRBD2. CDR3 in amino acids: CASRYSGISSYNEQFF. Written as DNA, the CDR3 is TGTGCCAGCAGGTATAGCGGGATAAGCTCCTACAATGAGCAGTTCTTC.